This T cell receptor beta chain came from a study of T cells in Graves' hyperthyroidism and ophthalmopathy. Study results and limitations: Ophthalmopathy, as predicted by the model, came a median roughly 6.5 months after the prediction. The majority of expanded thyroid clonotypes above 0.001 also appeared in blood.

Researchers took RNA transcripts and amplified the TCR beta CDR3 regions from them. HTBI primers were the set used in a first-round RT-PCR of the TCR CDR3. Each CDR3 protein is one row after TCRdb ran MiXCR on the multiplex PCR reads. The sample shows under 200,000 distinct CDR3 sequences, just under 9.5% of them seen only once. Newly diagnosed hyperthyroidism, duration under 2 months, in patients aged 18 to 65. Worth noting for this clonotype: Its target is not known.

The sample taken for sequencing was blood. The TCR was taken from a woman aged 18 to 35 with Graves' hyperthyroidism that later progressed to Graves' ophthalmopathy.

The CDR3 loop reads CASGQEMLSPLHF. CDR3 bases: TGTGCCTCGGGACAGGAGATGCTTTCACCCCTCCACTTT. V gene TRBV30 combines with J gene TRBJ1-6; 8 nucleotides line up with TRBD1. J was trimmed by 9 bases and V by 7 bases; bases with no gene match: 8. CDR3 length: 13 residues. Germline V gives CDR1 GTSNPN, CDR2 SVGIG (reference sequence).